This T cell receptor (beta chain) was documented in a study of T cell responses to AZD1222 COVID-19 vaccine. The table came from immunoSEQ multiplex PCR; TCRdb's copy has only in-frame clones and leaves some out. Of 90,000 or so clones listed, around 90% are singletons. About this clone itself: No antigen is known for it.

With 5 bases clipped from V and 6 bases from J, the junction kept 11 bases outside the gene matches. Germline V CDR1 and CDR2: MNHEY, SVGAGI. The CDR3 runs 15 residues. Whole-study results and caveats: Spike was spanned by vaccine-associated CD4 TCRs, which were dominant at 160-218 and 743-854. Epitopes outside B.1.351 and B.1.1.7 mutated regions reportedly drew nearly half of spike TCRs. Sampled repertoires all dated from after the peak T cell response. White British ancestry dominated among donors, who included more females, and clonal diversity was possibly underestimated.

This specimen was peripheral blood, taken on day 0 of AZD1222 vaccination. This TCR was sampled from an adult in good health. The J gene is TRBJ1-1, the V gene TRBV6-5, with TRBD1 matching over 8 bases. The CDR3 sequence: CASSTPNRGFSEAFF. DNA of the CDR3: TGTGCCAGCAGTACACCTAACAGGGGGTTCTCTGAAGCTTTCTTT.